The 32 T cell receptor beta chains reported below all come from one sample, sequenced in a study of blood T cell repertoires in COVID-19. Libraries were prepared by immunoSEQ multiplex PCR; TCRdb keeps only in-frame clonotypes and omits some of them. This table holds about 170,000 clones, about 88% found once. Sequences were obtained from peripheral blood. Receptors originate from a woman of 80 years or more with COVID-19, enrolled during active disease.

The V gene is TRBV27, the J gene TRBJ2-1; 7 bases agree with TRBD2. The CDR3 loop spans 13 amino acids. J lost 9 bases, V lost 5 bases, and 7 bases had no gene match. CDR1 MNHEY and CDR2 SMNVEV come from the germline V gene (reference sequence). The CDR3 bases are TGTGCCAGCAGTCACGGGACTACCAGTGAGCAGTTCTTC. Its protein is CASSHGTTSEQFF.

The V gene is TRBV9, the J gene TRBJ2-2; D is possibly TRBD2 (5 bases). The germline V and J ends were trimmed by 3 bases and 12 bases, with 15 bases remaining between them. Germline lookup yields CDR1 SGDLS and CDR2 YYNGEE. There are 13 residues in the CDR3. The CDR3 coding sequence is TGTGCCAGCAGCGCCGAAATGAGCGGACAGCTGTTTTTT. Translated: CASSAEMSGQLFF. The whole variable domain, remainder taken from reference TRBV9 and TRBJ2-2, is DSGVTQTPKHLITATGQRVTLRCSPRSGDLSVYWYQQSLDQGLQFLIQYYNGEERAKGNILERFSAQQFPDLHSELNLSSLELGDSALYFCASSAEMSGQLFFGEGSRLTVL.

The V and J genes are TRBV7-2 and TRBJ2-5, with TRBD2 as a possible D gene (5 bases). V lost 1 base and J lost 5, with 8 bases in between. This CDR3 is 13 amino acids long. The germline V gene has CDR1 SGHTA and CDR2 FQGNSA. CDR3 in amino acids: CASSLGERETQYF. The CDR3 DNA reads TGTGCCAGCAGCTTAGGGGAGCGGGAGACCCAGTACTTC.

The DNA of the CDR3 is TGTGCCAGCAGTTACTCGCCGACCGGGACAGGGATATACAATGAGCAGTTCTTC. Encoded protein: CASSYSPTGTGIYNEQFF. This chain joins TRBV6-2 or TRBV6-3 and TRBJ2-1, with TRBD1 identical over 9 bases. V lost 0 bases and J lost 4; bases outside the gene matches: 10. CDR3 length equals 18 residues. Germline values: CDR1 MNHEY, CDR2 SVGEGT.

The CDR3 sequence: CASSQTGIDQPQHF. DNA for the CDR3: TGTGCCAGCAGCCAGACAGGGATTGATCAGCCCCAGCATTTT. The rearrangement links TRBV7-9 to TRBJ1-5; TRBD1 matches at 7 bases. The CDR3 consists of 14 residues. J gave up 5 bases and V 5 bases, and 6 bases lay outside the gene matches. Looked up from germline, CDR1 is SEHNR and CDR2 is FQNEAQ (reference sequence).

The chain carries TRBV28 and TRBJ2-3; 7 bases align to TRBD2. The ends lost 8 bases at V and 1 base at J; junction bases unmatched: 9. CDR1 and CDR2 (germline): MDHEN, SYDVKM. This CDR3 has 15 residues. The CDR3 DNA reads as TGTGCCAGCTCGATAGGGAGGGTGGGCACAGATACGCAGTATTTT. Its translation is CASSIGRVGTDTQYF.

The V and J genes are TRBV6-1 and TRBJ2-7, with 9 bases aligning to TRBD1. V trimming: 4 bases; J trimming: 1 base; junction bases outside the gene matches: 14. Germline CDR1 and CDR2: MNHNS and SASEGT. CDR3 size: 18 residues. The CDR3 loop is CASSGTGTGPSSSYEQYF. The CDR3 DNA follows: TGTGCCAGCAGTGGAACCGGGACAGGGCCTTCATCTTCCTACGAGCAGTACTTC.

V and J are TRBV11-3 and TRBJ1-1, with unresolved D. CDR1 is SGHNT, CDR2 YENEEA, per germline. The CDR3 loop spans 14 amino acids. V lost 4 bases to trimming and J lost 7 bases, with 16 bases between them. The CDR3 DNA reads as TGTGCCAGCAGCTCGGACTCCCGATCGGGTGAAGCTTTCTTT. It is translated as CASSSDSRSGEAFF.

V and J are TRBV28 and TRBJ2-7; possible D gene TRBD1, 6 bases. The V end was cut by 7 bases, the J end by 2 bases, with 12 bases between. The CDR3 is 13 residues long. The germline V gene has CDR1 MDHEN and CDR2 SYDVKM. CDR3 sequence: CASTLGQTYEQYF. The CDR3 DNA is TGTGCCAGCACCCTTGGACAGACCTACGAGCAGTACTTC.

The chain uses TRBV4-3 and TRBJ2-1, with TRBD2 as a possible D gene (5 bases). Germline assignment: CDR1 LGHNA and CDR2 YSLEER. V lost 1 base and J 6 bases, leaving 16 bases between the germline ends. The CDR3 is 16 amino acids. CDR3 sequence (DNA): TGCGCCAGCAGCCAAGGGGCTAGGACTGCCGTCAATGAGCAGTTCTTC. This encodes CASSQGARTAVNEQFF.

V usage is TRBV7-9 and J usage is TRBJ1-2; 7 positions match TRBD1. The V segment lost 4 bases and the J segment 6 bases; nucleotides outside the gene matches: 2. The germline V gene encodes CDR1 SEHNR and CDR2 FQNEAQ (reference sequence). The CDR3 is made up of 12 amino acids. This CDR3 reads CASSYGTDGYTF. The CDR3 bases are TGTGCCAGCAGCTATGGGACAGATGGCTACACCTTC.

This clone was seen only a few times. The CDR3 nucleotides read TGTGCCAGTGGACTTCTTGGCTACACCTTC. Encoded protein: CASGLLGYTF. The V call is TRBV6-6, the J call TRBJ1-2; D is unclear. The CDR3 loop spans 10 amino acids. V lost 9 bases to trimming and J lost 7 bases, with 9 bases between them. Germline CDR1 and CDR2: MNHNY and SVGAGI (reference sequence).

This clone came up once. The rearrangement links TRBV18 to TRBJ1-1, with no clear D. V lost 2 bases and J 3 bases, leaving 10 bases between the germline ends. The CDR3 consists of 14 residues. Per germline, CDR1 KGHSH and CDR2 LQKENI. Here the CDR3 reads CASSPRQADTEAFF. The CDR3, as DNA: TGTGCCAGCTCACCAAGGCAGGCCGACACTGAAGCTTTCTTT. Filled out from reference TRBV18 and TRBJ1-1, the complete variable domain reads NAGVMQNPRHLVRRRGQEARLRCSPMKGHSHVYWYRQLPEEGLKFMVYLQKENIIDESGMPKERFSAEFPKEGPSILRIQQVVRGDSAAYFCASSPRQADTEAFFGQGTRLTVV.

The chain carries TRBV5-1 and TRBJ2-7, with 10 bases that match TRBD1. With V trimmed by 2 bases and J by 3 bases, 11 bases remained unmatched. Germline CDR1 is SGHRS and CDR2 is YFSETQ. CDR3 length: 17 amino acids. The CDR3 sequence is CASSLGSIRDRGYEQYF. In DNA, the CDR3 is TGCGCCAGCAGCTTAGGAAGCATAAGGGACAGGGGCTACGAGCAGTACTTC.

This clone came up a few times. The gene calls are TRBV3-1 (or the pseudogene TRBV3-2) and TRBJ2-5; no definite D call. V was trimmed by 4 bases and J by 1 base, leaving 4 bases between them. The CDR3 consists of 12 residues. The germline CDR1 and CDR2 sequences are LGHDT and YNNKEL (reference sequence). CDR3: CASSPFQETQYF. In DNA form, the CDR3 reads TGTGCCAGCAGCCCGTTCCAAGAGACCCAGTACTTC.

The J gene is TRBJ1-4, the V gene TRBV18; 12 positions agree with TRBD1. J was trimmed by 8 bases and V by 3 bases; bases with no gene match: 10. The CDR3 sequence is 17 residues long. Germline V lookup: CDR1 KGHSH, CDR2 LQKENI. CDR3 in DNA: TGTGCCAGCTCACCCGGGACAGGGGGCTGGTTAGAAGAAAAACTGTTTTTT. Its protein is CASSPGTGGWLEEKLFF.

The DNA for the CDR3 is TGTGCCACCGCAGCGGATTCTAGCGGGAGGACAAATGAGCAGTTCTTC. This gives the protein CATAADSSGRTNEQFF. This chain uses TRBV10-3 with TRBJ2-1; TRBD2 matches 11 bases. Trimming cost V 10 bases and J 7 bases; bases outside gene matches: 15. The CDR3 covers 16 residues. Germline CDR1 ENHRY, CDR2 SYGVKD.

The chain uses TRBV3-1 (or the pseudogene TRBV3-2) and TRBJ2-2; TRBD1 aligns across 8 bases. CDR1 LGHDT and CDR2 YNNKEL come from the germline V gene (reference sequence). J lost 2 bases, V lost 4 bases, and 3 bases had no gene match. This CDR3 has 15 amino acids. The DNA for the CDR3 is TGTGCCAGCAGCCTCGACAGGGGTAACACCGGGGAGCTGTTTTTT. Protein: CASSLDRGNTGELFF.

This rearrangement joins TRBV7-6 to TRBJ2-2; D perhaps matches TRBD1 (5 bases). This CDR3 spans 15 amino acids. CDR1 and CDR2 (germline): SGHVS, FNYEAQ. V dropped 2 bases and J dropped 0 bases, with 7 bases sitting between them. CDR3 protein: CASSLRQTNTGELFF. CDR3 coding DNA: TGTGCCAGCAGCTTACGACAGACGAACACCGGGGAGCTGTTTTTT. Combining the CDR3 with reference TRBV7-6 and TRBJ2-2 gives the whole variable domain GAGVSQSPRYKVTKRGQDVALRCDPISGHVSLYWYRQALGQGPEFLTYFNYEAQQDKSGLPNDRFSAERPEGSISTLTIQRTEQRDSAMYRCASSLRQTNTGELFFGEGSRLTVL.

The chain employs TRBV12-3 or TRBV12-4 and TRBJ2-5, with 7 bases identical to TRBD1. Trimming removed 6 bases from V and 2 bases from J; junction bases left unmatched: 3. This CDR3 region has 13 residues. CDR3 bases: TGTGCCAGCAGGCCGGGACAGCAAGAGACCCAGTACTTC. Its translation is CASRPGQQETQYF.

This clone came up a few times. This chain joins TRBV29-1 and TRBJ2-7; 7 positions match TRBD1. The trim removed 4 bases at V and 6 bases at J, leaving 6 bases unmatched. The V gene's germline CDR1 is SQVTM and CDR2 ANQGSEA. This CDR3 contains 12 residues. This chain's CDR3 is CSVVARGIEQYF. In nucleotides, the CDR3 is TGCAGCGTTGTTGCCAGGGGGATCGAGCAGTACTTC.

The chain links TRBV14 to TRBJ1-1; possibly TRBD1 for D (5 bases). This CDR3 has 13 amino acids. Per germline, CDR1 SGHDN and CDR2 FVKESK. The V end was cut by 2 bases, the J end by 11 bases, with 15 bases between. CDR3 in DNA: TGTGCCAGCAGCCAACCCGGCGGGGGTGCCGCTTTCTTT. Amino acids: CASSQPGGGAAFF.

The J gene is TRBJ1-2, the V gene TRBV28, with 10 bases fitting TRBD1. CDR3 length equals 14 residues. Trimming removed 3 bases from V and 6 bases from J; junction bases left unmatched: 4. CDR1 and CDR2 from the germline V gene are MDHEN and SYDVKM. Here the CDR3 reads CASSFGTGENGYTF. The CDR3 DNA reads TGTGCCAGCAGTTTCGGGACAGGGGAGAATGGCTACACCTTC.

The chain carries TRBV3-1 (or the pseudogene TRBV3-2) and TRBJ1-5, with D tentatively TRBD1 (5 bases). The V end was cut by 4 bases, the J end by 4 bases, with 11 bases between. Germline CDR1 reads LGHDT; CDR2 reads YNNKEL (reference sequence). There are 14 residues in the CDR3. CDR3 region: CASSPLQGNQPQHF. The CDR3 nucleotides read TGTGCCAGCAGCCCCCTCCAGGGAAATCAGCCCCAGCATTTT.

The chain is built from TRBV28 and TRBJ2-1, with TRBD2 as a possible D gene (5 bases). CDR3 size: 13 residues. Looked up from germline, CDR1 is MDHEN and CDR2 is SYDVKM. The V end lost 6 bases, the J end lost 9 bases, and 15 bases lay between the germline ends. The CDR3 DNA follows: TGTGCCAGCAGCCTCGACTACCGAGGTGAGCAGTTCTTC. It is translated as CASSLDYRGEQFF. Full variable domain (outside the CDR3, taken from reference TRBV28 and TRBJ2-1): DVKVTQSSRYLVKRTGEKVFLECVQDMDHENMFWYRQDPGLGLRLIYFSYDVKMKEKGDIPEGYSVSREKKERFSLILESASTNQTSMYLCASSLDYRGEQFFGPGTRLTVL.

The chain couples TRBV6-5 to TRBJ1-1; no clear D gene. Germline CDR1 MNHEY, CDR2 SVGAGI. The CDR3 spans 15 residues. V lost 2 bases, J lost 1 base, and 11 bases lay in between. Written as DNA, the CDR3 is TGTGCCAGCAGTTACCTCAGTATTCGGAACACTGAAGCTTTCTTT. Its translation is CASSYLSIRNTEAFF.

This clone was seen just once. The chain recombines TRBV28 with TRBJ2-2; TRBD2 matches 10 bases. The CDR3 extends over 16 amino acids. Germline CDR1 and CDR2: MDHEN and SYDVKM. V lost 10 bases to trimming and J lost 5 bases; unmatched junction nucleotides: 13. The CDR3 reads CATMGLAGVRTGELFF. DNA of the CDR3: TGTGCCACCATGGGCCTAGCGGGAGTTCGAACCGGGGAGCTGTTTTTT.

The chain uses TRBV28 and TRBJ2-7; 9 bases agree with TRBD2. This CDR3 spans 15 amino acids. Per germline, CDR1 MDHEN and CDR2 SYDVKM. The V and J ends lost 5 bases and 5 bases, in that order; junction bases with no gene match: 10. For the CDR3, the DNA is TGTGCCAGCAGTCGTACCCTAGCGGGAAGCGACGAGCAGTACTTC. This translates into CASSRTLAGSDEQYF.

The CDR3: CASSSAGYQPQHF. CDR3 coding DNA: TGTGCCAGCAGTTCGGCAGGGTATCAGCCCCAGCATTTT. The chain employs TRBV6-2 or TRBV6-3 and TRBJ1-5, with D possibly matching TRBD1 (5 bases). Deletions cut 4 bases from V and 5 bases from J, with 9 bases between. Germline CDR1 reads MNHEY; CDR2 reads SVGEGT. This CDR3 is built from 13 residues.

The chain recombines TRBV5-6 with TRBJ1-2, with 8 positions matching TRBD1. In germline, CDR1 is SGHDT, CDR2 YYEEEE. The CDR3 is 14 amino acids. The junction had 13 bases not matched to a gene; V was cut back by 6 bases and J by 9 bases. This CDR3 reads CASTVGQGDLSYTF. CDR3 DNA sequence: TGTGCCAGCACCGTAGGACAGGGAGACCTGAGCTACACCTTC.

The chain recombines TRBV12-3 or TRBV12-4 with TRBJ2-3; tentative D call: TRBD2 (5 bases). V lost 1 base and J 8 bases, leaving 10 bases between the germline ends. The CDR3 is 13 residues long. CDR3 sequence (DNA): TGTGCCAGCAGTTTAGGAAGAGAGGGTACGCAGTATTTT. Amino acid sequence: CASSLGREGTQYF.

The chain uses TRBV7-9 and TRBJ1-1, with no clear D. The CDR3 covers 17 residues. The germline V and J ends were trimmed by 4 bases and 3 bases, with 21 bases remaining between them. CDR1 and CDR2 from the germline V gene are SEHNR and FQNEAQ (reference sequence). Here the CDR3 reads CASSSGRRVRDDTEAFF. The DNA for the CDR3 is TGTGCCAGCAGCTCCGGGCGGAGGGTTCGCGATGACACTGAAGCTTTCTTT.